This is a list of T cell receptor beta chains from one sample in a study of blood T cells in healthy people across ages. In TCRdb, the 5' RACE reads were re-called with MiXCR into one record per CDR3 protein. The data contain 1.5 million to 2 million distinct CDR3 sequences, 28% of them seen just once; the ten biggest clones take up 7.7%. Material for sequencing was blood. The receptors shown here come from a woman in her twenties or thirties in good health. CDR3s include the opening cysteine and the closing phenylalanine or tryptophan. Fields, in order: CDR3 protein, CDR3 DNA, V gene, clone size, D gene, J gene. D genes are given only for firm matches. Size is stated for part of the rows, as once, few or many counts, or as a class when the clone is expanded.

CDR3: CASSQSDSYEQYF
DNA: TGCGCCAGTTCACAGTCTGACTCCTACGAGCAGTACTTC
V: TRBV5-1
size: few
D: .
J: TRBJ2-7

CDR3: CSAKYPGQSYEQYF
DNA: TGCAGTGCCAAATATCCGGGACAGTCCTACGAGCAGTACTTC
V: TRBV20-1
size: few
D: TRBD1
J: TRBJ2-7

CDR3: CASSFLGRPGELFF
DNA: TGTGCCAGCAGCTTTTTGGGGCGACCCGGGGAGCTGTTTTTT
V: TRBV5-4
size: .
D: .
J: TRBJ2-2

CDR3: CASSWDGGGGEQFF
DNA: TGTGCCAGCAGCTGGGACGGGGGAGGAGGTGAGCAGTTCTTC
V: TRBV2
size: few
D: .
J: TRBJ2-1

CDR3: CASSPTDRSLTF
DNA: TGTGCCAGCAGCCCCACAGACAGGAGTCTGACTTTC
V: TRBV9
size: many
D: .
J: TRBJ2-6

CDR3: CATSSTSGTQTYEQYF
DNA: TGTGCCACCAGCAGTACTTCCGGGACTCAGACCTACGAGCAGTACTTC
V: TRBV15
size: few
D: .
J: TRBJ2-7

CDR3: CASRPGQGQYNEQFF
DNA: TGTGCCAGCAGACCGGGACAGGGGCAATACAATGAGCAGTTCTTC
V: TRBV12-3/TRBV12-4
size: many
D: TRBD1
J: TRBJ2-1

CDR3: CASSLASGGGGGYTF
DNA: TGTGCCAGCAGCTTAGCGTCCGGGGGAGGGGGTGGCTACACCTTC
V: TRBV7-2
size: few
D: .
J: TRBJ1-2

CDR3: CASSPTTGGISYEQYF
DNA: TGTGCCAGCAGCCCGACGACCGGGGGTATTTCCTACGAGCAGTACTTC
V: TRBV11-2
size: few
D: .
J: TRBJ2-7

CDR3: CATGRESRSHQPQHF
DNA: TGTGCCACCGGCAGAGAGAGCAGGTCCCATCAGCCCCAGCATTTT
V: TRBV15
size: few
D: .
J: TRBJ1-5